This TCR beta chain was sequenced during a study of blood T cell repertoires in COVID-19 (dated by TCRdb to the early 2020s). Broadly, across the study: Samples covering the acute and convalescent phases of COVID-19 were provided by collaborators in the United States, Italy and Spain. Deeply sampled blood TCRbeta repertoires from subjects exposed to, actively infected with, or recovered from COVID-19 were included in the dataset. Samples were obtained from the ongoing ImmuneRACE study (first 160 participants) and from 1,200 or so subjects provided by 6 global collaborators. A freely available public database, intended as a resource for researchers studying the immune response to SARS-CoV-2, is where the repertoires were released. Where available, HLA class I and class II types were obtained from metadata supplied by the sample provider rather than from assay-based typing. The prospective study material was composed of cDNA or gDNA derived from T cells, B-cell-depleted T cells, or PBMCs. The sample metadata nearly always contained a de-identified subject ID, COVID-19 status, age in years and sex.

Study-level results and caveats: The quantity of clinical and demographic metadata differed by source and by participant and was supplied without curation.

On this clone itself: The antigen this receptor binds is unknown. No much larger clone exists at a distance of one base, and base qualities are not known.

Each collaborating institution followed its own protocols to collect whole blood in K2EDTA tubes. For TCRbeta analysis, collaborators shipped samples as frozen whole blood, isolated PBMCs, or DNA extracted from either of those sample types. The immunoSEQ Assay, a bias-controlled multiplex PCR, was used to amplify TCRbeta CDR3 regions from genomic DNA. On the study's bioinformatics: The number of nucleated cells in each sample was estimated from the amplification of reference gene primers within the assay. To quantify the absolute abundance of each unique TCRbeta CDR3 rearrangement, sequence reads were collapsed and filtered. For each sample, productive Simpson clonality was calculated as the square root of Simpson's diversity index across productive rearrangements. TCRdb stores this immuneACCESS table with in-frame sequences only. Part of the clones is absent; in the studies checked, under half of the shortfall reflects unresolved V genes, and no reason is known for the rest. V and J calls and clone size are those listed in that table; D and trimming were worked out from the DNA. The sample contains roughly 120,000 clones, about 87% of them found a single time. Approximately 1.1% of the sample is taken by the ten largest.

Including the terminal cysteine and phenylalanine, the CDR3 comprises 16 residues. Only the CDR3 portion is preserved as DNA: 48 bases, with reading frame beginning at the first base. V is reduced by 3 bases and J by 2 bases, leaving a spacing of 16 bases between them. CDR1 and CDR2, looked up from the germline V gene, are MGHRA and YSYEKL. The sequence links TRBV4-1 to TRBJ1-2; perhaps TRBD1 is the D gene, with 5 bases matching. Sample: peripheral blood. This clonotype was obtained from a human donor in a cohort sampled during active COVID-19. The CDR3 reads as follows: CASSQAPATENYGYTF. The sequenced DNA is TGCGCCAGCAGCCAGGCCCCCGCGACAGAAAACTATGGCTACACCTTC.